These 11 T cell receptor beta chains share one sample of origin, sequenced in a study of shared clonotypes between healthy human individuals. CD8 cells classed as naive were CD45RO-negative and positively selected for CCR7, excluding terminally differentiated effector memory CD45RA+ cells. Profiled with immunoSEQ multiplex PCR; TCRdb holds only in-frame clones, not every one. The table includes hundreds of thousands of clones, approximately 95% detected once. What was sequenced was naive CD8+ T cells sorted from blood. The receptor source for this set is a woman between 25 and 40 years old in good health.

V is TRBV4-1 and J is TRBJ2-2; no clear D gene. The CDR3 is made up of 12 amino acids. Germline CDR1 reads MGHRA; CDR2 reads YSYEKL. Between the trimmed V and J ends, which lost 1 base and 7 bases, there was a span of 4 bases. The CDR3 is CASSQVGGELFF. CDR3 DNA: TGCGCCAGCAGCCAAGTGGGCGGGGAGCTGTTTTTT.

V gene TRBV28 combines with J gene TRBJ2-7; possible D gene TRBD2, 6 bases. Germline lookup yields CDR1 MDHEN and CDR2 SYDVKM. This CDR3 contains 16 residues. Trimming removed 6 bases from V and 4 bases from J, with 22 bases in between. The CDR3 DNA reads as TGTGCCAGCAGACGAGCTACTCGGACGGGGGATTACGAGCAGTACTTC. Residues: CASRRATRTGDYEQYF. Based on the CDR3 plus reference TRBV28 and TRBJ2-7, the full variable domain is DVKVTQSSRYLVKRTGEKVFLECVQDMDHENMFWYRQDPGLGLRLIYFSYDVKMKEKGDIPEGYSVSREKKERFSLILESASTNQTSMYLCASRRATRTGDYEQYFGPGTRLTVT.

This chain joins TRBV5-6 and TRBJ1-1; a possible D gene is TRBD1 (5 bases). Germline CDR1 SGHDT, CDR2 YYEEEE. The CDR3 extends over 16 amino acids. V was cut by 4 bases and J by 0 bases, with 16 bases left in between. CDR3 residues: CASSLGALNLNTEAFF. In nucleotides, the CDR3 is TGTGCCAGCAGCCTCGGGGCTCTAAATTTGAACACTGAAGCTTTCTTT.

The J gene is TRBJ2-7, the V gene TRBV5-5, with D perhaps matching TRBD2 (6 bases). V gave up 0 bases and J gave up 3 bases, with 10 bases separating them. This CDR3 comprises 14 residues. The V gene's germline CDR1 is SGHKS and CDR2 YYEKEE (reference sequence). CDR3 region: CASSLEGGFYEQYF. DNA of the CDR3: TGTGCCAGCAGCTTGGAGGGAGGCTTCTACGAGCAGTACTTC.

The chain joins TRBV25-1 to TRBJ1-5; TRBD1 might be the D (6 bases). V dropped 3 bases and J dropped 4 bases, with 10 bases sitting between them. Germline V CDR1 and CDR2: MGHDK, SYGVNS. The CDR3 extends over 14 amino acids. CDR3 bases: TGTGCCAGCAGTGACGGAGGGGGGAATCAGCCCCAGCATTTT. It codes for CASSDGGGNQPQHF.

V gene TRBV7-9 combines with J gene TRBJ1-2; tentative D call: TRBD1 (5 bases). Trimming left V 3 bases short and J 6 bases short, with 14 bases between. The CDR3 has 14 amino acids. Germline CDR1 and CDR2: SEHNR and FQNEAQ (reference sequence). The CDR3: CASSFGPHRNGYTF. DNA for the CDR3: TGTGCCAGCAGCTTCGGACCCCACAGGAATGGCTACACCTTC.

This chain links TRBV29-1 with TRBJ2-7; 9 bases align to TRBD1. The CDR3 sequence is 16 residues long. J gave up 1 base and V 1 base, and 8 bases lay outside the gene matches. In germline, CDR1 is SQVTM, CDR2 ANQGSEA. For the CDR3, the DNA is TGCAGCGTTGAAGGAGAAGAACAGGGGGCGTCCTACGAGCAGTACTTC. This encodes CSVEGEEQGASYEQYF.

The V and J genes are TRBV29-1 and TRBJ1-2; D unresolved. CDR3 length: 13 amino acids. Germline CDR1 reads SQVTM; CDR2 reads ANQGSEA. V was clipped by 0 bases and J by 5 bases, with 10 bases between them. CDR3 nucleotides: TGCAGCGTTGAAGACACCCTCGTGTATGGCTACACCTTC. Translated, it gives CSVEDTLVYGYTF. The whole variable domain, remainder taken from reference TRBV29-1 and TRBJ1-2, is SAVISQKPSRDICQRGTSLTIQCQVDSQVTMMFWYRQQPGQSLTLIATANQGSEATYESGFVIDKFPISRPNLTFSTLTVSNMSPEDSSIYLCSVEDTLVYGYTFGSGTRLTVV.

This chain links TRBV7-9 with TRBJ2-1, with 11 nucleotides matching TRBD2. V gave up 1 base and J gave up 8 bases; unmatched junction bases: 13. Germline CDR1 reads SEHNR; CDR2 reads FQNEAQ (reference sequence). CDR3 length: 18 amino acids. CDR3 in amino acids: CASSLVIVAGGSGDEQFF. The DNA of the CDR3 is TGTGCCAGCAGCTTAGTCATAGTAGCGGGAGGGTCAGGCGATGAGCAGTTCTTC.

The chain carries TRBV27 and TRBJ2-7; either TRBD1 or TRBD2 may supply D (5 bases each). Looked up from germline, CDR1 is MNHEY and CDR2 is SMNVEV (reference sequence). This CDR3 comprises 15 residues. V lost 5 bases to trimming and J lost 4 bases, with 18 bases between them. CDR3: CASSNDSPRVYEQYF. DNA of the CDR3: TGTGCCAGCAGTAATGACAGCCCGAGGGTTTACGAGCAGTACTTC.

In regard to this clone: This sample includes further DNA sequences coding for the same CDR3. This chain uses TRBV9 with TRBJ1-1; no clear D gene. Germline values: CDR1 SGDLS, CDR2 YYNGEE. The CDR3 sequence is 13 residues long. V lost 0 bases and J 2 bases, leaving 5 bases between the germline ends. As DNA, the CDR3 is TGTGCCAGCAGCGTAGGTCCAAACACTGAAGCTTTCTTT. This codes for CASSVGPNTEAFF.